Each of the 15 T cell receptor beta chains below was sequenced from the same sample in a study of neurological immune-mediated disorders (dated by TCRdb to the late 2010s). The method was 5' RACE. Sequencing took place on an Illumina HiSeq 2500. TCRdb reprocessing: public reads trimmed at Q25 with fastp, clones called with MiXCR, in-frame beta chains kept. Identical CDR3 protein sequences are pooled into one entry, listed with their most common genes and DNA. This sample comprises some 24,000 distinct CDR3 sequences, under 8.5% of them detected only once. The ten biggest clones cover approximately 4.3% of the sample. The sequencing sample was made of PBMCs. The receptors here all came from a woman aged 40-49 years in good health.

This clonotype was observed at least ten times. J is TRBJ1-2 and V is TRBV5-1; TRBD1 is a possible D gene (5 bases). The CDR3 has 13 amino acids. Germline V gene sequence: CDR1 SGHRS, CDR2 YFSETQ. The ends were cut back, 0 bases at V and 7 bases at J, with 10 bases in the middle. CDR3 region: CASSLAGGAGYTF. Written as DNA, the CDR3 is TGCGCCAGCAGCTTGGCCGGGGGAGCTGGCTACACCTTC.

This clonotype was recorded at least ten times. The J gene is TRBJ2-7, the V gene TRBV7-9, with a possible D match to TRBD2 (7 bases). The V gene's germline CDR1 is SEHNR and CDR2 FQNEAQ (reference sequence). Trimming took off 1 base at V and 11 bases at J, with 12 bases between the two ends. The CDR3 covers 12 residues. CDR3 amino acids: CASSLVGGQEYF. Written as DNA, the CDR3 is TGTGCCAGCAGCTTAGTGGGGGGGCAAGAGTACTTC. The entire variable domain, with the rest obtained from reference TRBV7-9 and TRBJ2-7, is as follows: DTGVSQNPRHKITKRGQNVTFRCDPISEHNRLYWYRQTLGQGPEFLTYFQNEAQLEKSRLLSDRFSAERPKGSFSTLEIQRTEQGDSAMYLCASSLVGGQEYFGPGTRLTVT.

The genes are TRBV12-3 or TRBV12-4 and TRBJ2-3, with D maybe TRBD1 (5 bases). This CDR3 has 14 residues. Trimming took off 3 bases at V and 2 bases at J, with 9 bases between the two ends. The CDR3 reads CASSFGRVTDTQYF. DNA of the CDR3: TGTGCCAGCAGTTTCGGCAGGGTCACAGATACGCAGTATTTT.

In this sample, this clonotype turned up many times. The genes are TRBV7-6 and TRBJ1-1; a weak D match, TRBD1 (5 bases). The germline CDR1 and CDR2 sequences are SGHVS and FNYEAQ. CDR3 length: 14 residues. Trimming shortened V by 1 base and J by 0 bases, and 6 bases separated the two germline ends. The CDR3 reads CASSLGGLNTEAFF. The CDR3 region has the DNA TGTGCCAGCAGCTTAGGGGGCCTGAACACTGAAGCTTTCTTT.

There are many counts of this clonotype. This chain connects TRBV29-1 to TRBJ2-2, with TRBD1 matching over 7 bases. Per the germline V gene, CDR1 is SQVTM and CDR2 is ANQGSEA. The CDR3 contains 14 residues. With 8 bases clipped from V and 4 bases from J, the junction kept 10 bases outside the gene matches. The CDR3 region is CSTQGGGPTGELFF. In nucleotides, the CDR3 is TGCAGCACACAAGGGGGCGGACCCACCGGGGAGCTGTTTTTT.

This clonotype was recorded at least ten times. CDR3 in amino acids: CSATSGSYEQYF. The CDR3 DNA reads as TGCAGTGCTACTAGCGGGAGCTACGAGCAGTACTTC. The V gene is TRBV20-1, the J gene TRBJ2-7; 10 bases align to TRBD2. V was clipped by 4 bases and J by 3 bases; unmatched bases: 0. In germline, CDR1 is DFQATT, CDR2 SNEGSKA (reference sequence). This CDR3 has 12 amino acids.

This clonotype was observed at least ten times. The chain joins TRBV20-1 to TRBJ2-7; no definite D call. V was cut by 0 bases and J by 6 bases, with 3 bases left in between. The germline gives CDR1 DFQATT, CDR2 SNEGSKA (reference sequence). The CDR3 is made up of 10 amino acids. In DNA form, the CDR3 reads TGCAGTGCTAGAGACTCCGAGCAGTACTTC. Protein: CSARDSEQYF.

This clonotype was counted at least ten times. This sequence joins TRBV28 and TRBJ1-1; D call uncertain. Germline CDR1 MDHEN, CDR2 SYDVKM. Trimming removed 4 bases from V and 1 base from J, with 19 bases in between. The CDR3 spans 17 residues. CDR3 nucleotide sequence: TGTGCCAGCAGTTCACCCTCCGGCCCTAGCGGGAACACTGAAGCTTTCTTT. Protein sequence: CASSSPSGPSGNTEAFF.

This clonotype showed up many times. V and J are TRBV10-3 and TRBJ1-2; no clear D gene. V was clipped by 4 bases and J by 1 base, with 10 bases between them. The CDR3 runs 14 residues. CDR1 is ENHRY and CDR2 is SYGVKD in the germline V gene. CDR3 loop: CAISGAGFNYGYTF. Written as DNA, the CDR3 is TGTGCCATCAGTGGGGCCGGATTTAACTATGGCTACACCTTC.

This clonotype was seen ten or more times. The chain joins TRBV20-1 to TRBJ1-5, with D possibly TRBD1 on 5 matching bases. The CDR3 loop spans 15 amino acids. The germline V gene has CDR1 DFQATT and CDR2 SNEGSKA (reference sequence). V was cut by 2 bases and J by 4 bases, with 15 bases left in between. The CDR3 DNA sequence: TGCAGTGCTAGAATCGGCCAGGGATCGAATCAGCCCCAGCATTTT. Translated, it gives CSARIGQGSNQPQHF.

This clonotype was seen many times. The rearrangement uses TRBV4-2 and TRBJ2-3, with 8 nucleotides matching TRBD2. The CDR3 has 19 residues. Losses at the gene ends were 1 base for V and 0 bases for J; bases not matched to a gene: 12. CDR1 and CDR2 from the germline V gene are LGHNA and YNFKEQ. CDR3 DNA: TGTGCCAGCAGCCAAGGTACTCTAGCGGGCCTAGCCAGCACAGATACGCAGTATTTT. It encodes CASSQGTLAGLASTDTQYF.

This clonotype appeared many times. The chain combines TRBV28 with TRBJ1-2, with 7 bases that match TRBD1. The V gene end was trimmed by 2 bases and the J gene end by 8 bases; junction bases not matched to a gene: 5. Germline lookup yields CDR1 MDHEN and CDR2 SYDVKM. The CDR3 has 13 amino acids. CDR3 residues: CASSLDRVRGYTF. DNA of the CDR3: TGTGCCAGCAGTTTAGACAGGGTGCGGGGCTACACCTTC.

This clonotype was observed many times. This sequence joins TRBV5-1 and TRBJ1-1; 10 bases agree with TRBD1. CDR1 is SGHRS, CDR2 YFSETQ, per germline. The CDR3 consists of 17 residues. The V gene end was trimmed by 4 bases and the J gene end by 3 bases; junction bases not matched to a gene: 12. As DNA, the CDR3 is TGCGCCAGCAGCATGGGAGATCCGGGACAGGGGTACACTGAAGCTTTCTTT. Protein sequence: CASSMGDPGQGYTEAFF. The whole variable domain, filled in from reference TRBV5-1 and TRBJ1-1, reads KAGVTQTPRYLIKTRGQQVTLSCSPISGHRSVSWYQQTPGQGLQFLFEYFSETQRNKGNFPGRFSGRQFSNSRSEMNVSTLELGDSALYLCASSMGDPGQGYTEAFFGQGTRLTVV.

The rearrangement joins TRBV7-9 to TRBJ2-2, with D possibly matching TRBD2 (6 bases). This CDR3 is 15 amino acids long. Trimming cost V 2 bases and J 7 bases, with 14 bases left between them. Germline V gene lookup returns CDR1 SEHNR and CDR2 FQNEAQ (reference sequence). CDR3 nucleotide sequence: TGTGCCAGCAGCTTATGGGGGGAGTACGGCGGGGAGCTGTTTTTT. This codes for CASSLWGEYGGELFF. Combining the CDR3 with reference TRBV7-9 and TRBJ2-2 gives the whole variable domain DTGVSQNPRHKITKRGQNVTFRCDPISEHNRLYWYRQTLGQGPEFLTYFQNEAQLEKSRLLSDRFSAERPKGSFSTLEIQRTEQGDSAMYLCASSLWGEYGGELFFGEGSRLTVL.

In this sample, this clonotype turned up many times. The CDR3 sequence: CSAREWGLTDTQYF. The CDR3 coding sequence is TGCAGTGCTAGAGAGTGGGGCCTCACAGATACGCAGTATTTT. This chain joins TRBV20-1 and TRBJ2-3, with D maybe TRBD1 (5 bases). V was shortened by 0 bases and J by 2 bases, with 9 bases between the two germline ends. Germline CDR1 reads DFQATT; CDR2 reads SNEGSKA (reference sequence). There are 14 residues in the CDR3.